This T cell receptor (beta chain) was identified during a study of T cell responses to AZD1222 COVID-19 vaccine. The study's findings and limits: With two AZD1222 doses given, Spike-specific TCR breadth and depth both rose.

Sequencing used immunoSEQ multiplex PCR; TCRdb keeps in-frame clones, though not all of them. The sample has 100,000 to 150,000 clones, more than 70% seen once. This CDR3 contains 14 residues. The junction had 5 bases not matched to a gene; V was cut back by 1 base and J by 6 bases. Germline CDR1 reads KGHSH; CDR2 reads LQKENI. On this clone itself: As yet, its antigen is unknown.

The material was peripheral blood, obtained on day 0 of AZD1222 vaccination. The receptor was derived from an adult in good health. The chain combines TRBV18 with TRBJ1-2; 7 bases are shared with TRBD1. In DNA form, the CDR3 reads TGTGCCAGCTCACCACTTGGGACAGAAGATGGCTACACCTTC. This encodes CASSPLGTEDGYTF.